This T cell receptor (beta chain) was retrieved from a study of CD8+ T cells in alopecia areata. There are 13 residues in the CDR3. Germline V gives CDR1 MDHEN, CDR2 SYDVKM. Trimming left V 6 bases short and J 2 bases short, with 10 bases between. In each case, RNA was isolated and then reverse transcribed into cDNA as the sequencing template. Generated by immunoSEQ multiplex PCR, the TCRdb table keeps only in-frame clones and is missing some. The sample gives over 110,000 clones, 40% to 55% of which show up once; over 0.85% is in the top ten. This clone was recorded only once. Those with alopecia areata gave lesional scalp punch biopsies and peripheral blood.

Specimen: CD4+ T cells sorted from blood, collected at week 0. The TCR originated in a human donor with alopecia areata. This chain joins TRBV28 and TRBJ1-2; D is unclear. DNA of the CDR3: TGTGCCAGCAGGGAGGGCTCAAACTATGGCTACACCTTC. Translation: CASREGSNYGYTF.